This T cell receptor (beta chain) was sequenced in a study of OX40 agonist ivuxolimab in advanced cancers. General study points: Expanded clones were, on average, more numerous in CD8+ T cells than in CD4+.

This clone is a singleton in its sample. Its antigen is currently unknown. CDR1 LNHDA and CDR2 SQIVND come from the germline V gene (reference sequence). This CDR3 is built from 16 residues. V lost 5 bases to trimming and J lost 9 bases; unmatched junction nucleotides: 10. Patients were ruled out by autoimmune disease history or systemic immunosuppression. Baseline, cycle 4 day 1, and cycle 7 day 1 were the blood sampling points. Profiling relied on immunoSEQ multiplex PCR, and the TCRdb table lists in-frame clones only, not all of them. The data show approximately 98,000 clones, approximately 90% seen once.

The clonotype originates from an adult with an advanced solid tumor such as melanoma, head and neck, liver or kidney cancer. The chain employs TRBV19 and TRBJ2-1; 13 positions agree with TRBD2. The input for sequencing was CD4+ or CD8+ T cells sorted from blood, taken in a trial of the OX40 agonist ivuxolimab. The CDR3 reads CASSYQWTSGSAEQFF. The CDR3, as DNA: TGTGCCAGTAGTTATCAATGGACTAGCGGGAGTGCTGAGCAGTTCTTC.